This T cell receptor (beta chain) was sequenced for a study of T cell changes during pregnancy in multiple sclerosis. Trimming pared 3 bases from V and 5 bases from J, leaving 7 bases between. CDR1 is MGHRA and CDR2 is YSYEKL in the germline V gene. The length of the CDR3 is 13 residues. TCRdb's table, derived via immunoSEQ multiplex PCR, lists solely in-frame clones and lacks some. The repertoire includes roughly 72,000 clones, roughly 92% of them detected once, and 0.2% to 0.25% sits in the top ten. The chain has TRBV4-1 and TRBJ1-4; D might be TRBD1 (5 bases). The specimen comprised CD4+ T cells from peripheral blood mononuclear cells, sampled before pregnancy. This TCR was recovered from a female donor with multiple sclerosis, enrolled in a pregnancy study. CDR3: CASSHRGNEKLFF. The CDR3 DNA follows: TGCGCCAGCAGCCATCGGGGGAATGAAAAACTGTTTTTT.